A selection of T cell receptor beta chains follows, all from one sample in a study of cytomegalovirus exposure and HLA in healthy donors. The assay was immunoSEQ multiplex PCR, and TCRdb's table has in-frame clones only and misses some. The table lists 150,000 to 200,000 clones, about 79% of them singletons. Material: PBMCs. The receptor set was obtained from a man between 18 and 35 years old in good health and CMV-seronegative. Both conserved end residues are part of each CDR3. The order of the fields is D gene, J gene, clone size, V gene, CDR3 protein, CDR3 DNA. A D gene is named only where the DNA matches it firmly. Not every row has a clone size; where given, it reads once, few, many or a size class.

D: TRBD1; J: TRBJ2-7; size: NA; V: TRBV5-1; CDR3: CASSPGQGSYEQYF; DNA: TGCGCCAGCAGCCCGGGACAGGGGTCGTATGAGCAGTACTTC
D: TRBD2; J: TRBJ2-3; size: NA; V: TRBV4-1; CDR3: CASSQEALAGSTDTQYF; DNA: TGCGCCAGCAGCCAAGAAGCTCTAGCGGGTAGCACAGATACGCAGTATTTT
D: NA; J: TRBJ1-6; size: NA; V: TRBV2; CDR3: CASRPDSGSSYNSPLHF; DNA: TGTGCCAGCAGACCGGACAGTGGGAGCTCCTATAATTCACCCCTCCACTTT
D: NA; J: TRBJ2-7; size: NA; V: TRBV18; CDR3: CASSSLEGQYF; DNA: TGTGCCAGCTCATCCCTGGAGGGGCAGTACTTC
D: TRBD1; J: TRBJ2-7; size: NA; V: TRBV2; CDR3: CASSKGQLYEQYF; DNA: TGTGCCAGCAGTAAGGGACAGCTCTACGAGCAGTACTTC
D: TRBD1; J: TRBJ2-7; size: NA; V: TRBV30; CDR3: CASQNTGGSEQYF; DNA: TGTGCCTCCCAAAATACAGGGGGCTCCGAGCAGTACTTC
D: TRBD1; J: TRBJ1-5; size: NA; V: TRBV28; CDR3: CASRQGQGNQPQHF; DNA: TGTGCCAGCAGACAGGGACAGGGCAATCAGCCCCAGCATTTT
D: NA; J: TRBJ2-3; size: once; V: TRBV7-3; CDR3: CASSLYRSPSTDTQYF; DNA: TGTGCCAGCAGCTTATACCGGTCCCCTAGCACAGATACGCAGTATTTT
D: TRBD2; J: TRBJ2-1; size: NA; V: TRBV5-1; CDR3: CASSLGSSGGADEQFF; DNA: TGCGCCAGCAGCCTGGGGTCTAGCGGGGGGGCTGATGAGCAGTTCTTC
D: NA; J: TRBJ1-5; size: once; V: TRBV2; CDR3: CASGDGGANQPQHF; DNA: TGTGCCAGCGGTGATGGAGGGGCGAATCAGCCCCAGCATTTT
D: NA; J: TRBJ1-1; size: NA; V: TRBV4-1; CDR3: CASSQGLGNTEAFF; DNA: TGCGCCAGCAGCCAGGGCCTGGGTAACACTGAAGCTTTCTTT
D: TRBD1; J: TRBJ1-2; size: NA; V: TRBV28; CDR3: CASRTGASPYGYTF; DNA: TGTGCCAGCAGGACAGGGGCCTCCCCCTATGGCTACACCTTC
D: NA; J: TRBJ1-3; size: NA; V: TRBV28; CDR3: CASSWPSGNTIYF; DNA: TGTGCCAGCAGTTGGCCCTCTGGAAACACCATATATTTT
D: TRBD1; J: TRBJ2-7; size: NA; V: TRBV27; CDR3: CASSLQDRAKQYF; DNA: TGTGCCAGCAGTTTACAGGACAGGGCGAAGCAGTACTTC
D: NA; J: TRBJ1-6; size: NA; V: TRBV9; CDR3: CASSVDRGPGNNSPLHF; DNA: TGTGCCAGCAGCGTAGATAGGGGCCCTGGGAATAATTCACCCCTCCACTTT
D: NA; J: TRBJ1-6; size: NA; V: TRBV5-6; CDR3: CASSFQNSPLHF; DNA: TGTGCCAGCAGCTTTCAGAATTCACCCCTCCACTTT
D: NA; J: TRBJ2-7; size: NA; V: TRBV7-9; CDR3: CASSLSTGLNEQYF; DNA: TGTGCCAGCAGCTTGTCCACAGGGTTGAACGAGCAGTACTTC
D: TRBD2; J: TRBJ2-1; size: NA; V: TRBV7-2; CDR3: CASSPHGGAGGPLYNEQFF; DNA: TGTGCCAGCAGCCCCCACGGGGGGGCGGGAGGGCCGCTCTACAATGAGCAGTTCTTC
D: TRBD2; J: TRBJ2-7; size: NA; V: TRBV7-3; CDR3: CASSPGTSGRGEQYF; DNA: TGTGCCAGCAGCCCCGGGACTAGCGGACGGGGAGAGCAGTACTTC
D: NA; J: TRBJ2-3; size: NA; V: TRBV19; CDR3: CASSIPFGGGTDTQYF; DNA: TGTGCCAGTAGTATCCCTTTTGGGGGCGGCACAGATACGCAGTATTTT
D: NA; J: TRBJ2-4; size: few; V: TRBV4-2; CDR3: CASSPREQHLAKNIQYF; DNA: TGTGCCAGCAGCCCTCGGGAGCAACACCTAGCCAAAAACATTCAGTACTTC
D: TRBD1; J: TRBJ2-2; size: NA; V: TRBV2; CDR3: CASRRTGVGTGELFF; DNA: TGTGCCAGCAGGCGAACAGGGGTGGGGACCGGGGAGCTGTTTTTT
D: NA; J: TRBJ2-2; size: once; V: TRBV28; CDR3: CASSFLSPVRLLPGELFF; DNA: TGTGCCAGCAGTTTTTTATCTCCAGTAAGATTGTTGCCCGGGGAGCTGTTTTTT
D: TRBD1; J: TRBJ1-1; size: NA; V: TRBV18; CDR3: CASSQGADTEAFF; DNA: TGTGCCAGCTCACAGGGGGCTGACACTGAAGCTTTCTTT
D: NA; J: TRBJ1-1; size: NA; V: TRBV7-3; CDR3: CASSLGPANTEAFF; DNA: TGTGCCAGCAGCTTAGGGCCAGCGAACACTGAAGCTTTCTTT
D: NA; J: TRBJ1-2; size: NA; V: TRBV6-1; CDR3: CASSEQTANYGYTF; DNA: TGTGCCAGCAGTGAACAGACAGCTAACTATGGCTACACCTTC
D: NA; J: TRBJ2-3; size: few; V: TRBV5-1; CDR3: CASSLVGPDTQYF; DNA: TGCGCCAGCAGCTTGGTGGGCCCAGATACGCAGTATTTT
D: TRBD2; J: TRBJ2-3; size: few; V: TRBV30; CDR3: CAWSASGSKTDTQYF; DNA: TGTGCCTGGAGTGCTAGCGGGAGTAAGACAGATACGCAGTATTTT
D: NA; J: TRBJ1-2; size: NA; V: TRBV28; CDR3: CASSRGPLYGYTF; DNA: TGTGCCAGCAGCCGAGGGCCTCTATATGGCTACACCTTC
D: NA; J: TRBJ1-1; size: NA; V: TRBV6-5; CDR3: CASALRVGTAEAFF; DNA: TGTGCCAGCGCACTCAGGGTCGGAACGGCTGAAGCTTTCTTT
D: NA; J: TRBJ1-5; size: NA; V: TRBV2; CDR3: CASSDGGPANQPQHF; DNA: TGTGCCAGCAGTGACGGCGGGCCGGCCAATCAGCCCCAGCATTTT
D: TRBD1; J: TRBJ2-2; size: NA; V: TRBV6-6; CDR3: CATSLQGASGELFF; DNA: TGTGCCACCTCCTTACAGGGGGCTAGCGGGGAGCTGTTTTTT
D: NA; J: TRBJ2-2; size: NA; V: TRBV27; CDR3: CASSGRTFNTGELFF; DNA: TGTGCCAGCAGTGGAAGGACTTTTAACACCGGGGAGCTGTTTTTT
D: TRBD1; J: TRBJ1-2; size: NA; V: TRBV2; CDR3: CASIDLGQGKTNYGYTF; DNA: TGTGCCAGCATTGATTTGGGACAGGGAAAGACTAACTATGGCTACACCTTC
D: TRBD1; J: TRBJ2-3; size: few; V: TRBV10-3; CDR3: CAISESTGASDTQYF; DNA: TGTGCCATCAGTGAGTCCACAGGGGCTTCAGATACGCAGTATTTT
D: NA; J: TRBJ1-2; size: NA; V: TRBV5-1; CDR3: CASSLALEGTYGYTF; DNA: TGCGCCAGCAGCTTGGCCCTTGAGGGAACCTATGGCTACACCTTC
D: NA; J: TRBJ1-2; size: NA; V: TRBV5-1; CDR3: CASSPGRGDVRVNSGYTF; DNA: TGCGCCAGCAGCCCAGGCAGGGGTGATGTCAGAGTTAATTCTGGCTACACCTTC
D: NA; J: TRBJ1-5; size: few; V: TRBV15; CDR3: CATSVHRDTQPQHF; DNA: TGTGCCACCAGCGTCCACAGGGATACTCAGCCCCAGCATTTT
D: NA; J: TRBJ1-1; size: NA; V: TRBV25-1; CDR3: CASSEWEGTNTEAFF; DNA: TGTGCCAGCAGTGAATGGGAGGGGACGAACACTGAAGCTTTCTTT
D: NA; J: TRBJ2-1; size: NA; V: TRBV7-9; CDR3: CASSAGVHNEQFF; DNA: TGTGCCAGCAGCGCAGGGGTCCACAATGAGCAGTTCTTC
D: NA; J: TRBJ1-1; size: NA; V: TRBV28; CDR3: CASSLHAGTEAFF; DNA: TGTGCCAGCAGTTTACATGCGGGCACTGAAGCTTTCTTT
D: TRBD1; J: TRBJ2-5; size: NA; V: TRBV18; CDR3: CASSQTGPGETQYF; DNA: TGTGCCAGCTCGCAGACAGGGCCGGGGGAGACCCAGTACTTC